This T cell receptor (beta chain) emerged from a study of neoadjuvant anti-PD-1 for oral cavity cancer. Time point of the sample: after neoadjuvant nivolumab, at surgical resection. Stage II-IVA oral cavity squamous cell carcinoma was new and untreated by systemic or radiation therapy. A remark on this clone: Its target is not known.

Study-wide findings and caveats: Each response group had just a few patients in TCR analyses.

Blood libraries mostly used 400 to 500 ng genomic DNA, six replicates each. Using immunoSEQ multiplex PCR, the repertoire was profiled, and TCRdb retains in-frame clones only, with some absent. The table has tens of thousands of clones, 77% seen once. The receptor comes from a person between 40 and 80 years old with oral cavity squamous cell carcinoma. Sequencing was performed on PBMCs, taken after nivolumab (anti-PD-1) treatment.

This CDR3 is CASSQDRGITTGELFF. The DNA for the CDR3 is TGTGCCAGCAGCCAAGACAGGGGGATTACCACCGGGGAGCTGTTTTTT. The V call is TRBV14, the J call TRBJ2-2; 7 nucleotides line up with TRBD1. With V trimmed by 0 bases and J by 4 bases, 5 bases remained unmatched. CDR3 length equals 16 residues. The germline V gene has CDR1 SGHDN and CDR2 FVKESK.